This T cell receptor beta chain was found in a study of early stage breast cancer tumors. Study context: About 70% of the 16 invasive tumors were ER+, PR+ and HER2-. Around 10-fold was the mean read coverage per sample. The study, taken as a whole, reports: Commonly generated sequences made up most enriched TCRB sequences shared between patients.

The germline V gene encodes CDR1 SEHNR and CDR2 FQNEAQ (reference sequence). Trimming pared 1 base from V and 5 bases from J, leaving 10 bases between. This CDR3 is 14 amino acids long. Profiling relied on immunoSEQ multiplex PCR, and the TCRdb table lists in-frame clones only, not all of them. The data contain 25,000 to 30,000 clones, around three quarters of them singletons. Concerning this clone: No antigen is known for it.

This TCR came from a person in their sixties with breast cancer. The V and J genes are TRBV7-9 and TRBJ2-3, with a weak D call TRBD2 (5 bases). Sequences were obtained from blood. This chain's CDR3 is CASSLEREVDTQYF. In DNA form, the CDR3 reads TGTGCCAGCAGCTTAGAACGGGAAGTAGATACGCAGTATTTT.